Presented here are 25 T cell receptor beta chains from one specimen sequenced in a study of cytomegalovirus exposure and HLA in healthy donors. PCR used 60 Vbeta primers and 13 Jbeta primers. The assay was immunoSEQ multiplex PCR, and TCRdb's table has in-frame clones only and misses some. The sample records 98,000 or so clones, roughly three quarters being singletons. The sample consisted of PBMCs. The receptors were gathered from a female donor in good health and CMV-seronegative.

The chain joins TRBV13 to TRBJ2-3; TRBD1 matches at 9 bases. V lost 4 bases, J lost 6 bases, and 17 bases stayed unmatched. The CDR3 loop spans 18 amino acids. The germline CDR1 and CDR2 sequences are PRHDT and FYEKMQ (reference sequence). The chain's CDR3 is CASSSTKFPGQGPDTQYF. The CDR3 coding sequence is TGTGCCAGCAGCTCCACAAAATTTCCGGGACAGGGACCGGATACGCAGTATTTT.

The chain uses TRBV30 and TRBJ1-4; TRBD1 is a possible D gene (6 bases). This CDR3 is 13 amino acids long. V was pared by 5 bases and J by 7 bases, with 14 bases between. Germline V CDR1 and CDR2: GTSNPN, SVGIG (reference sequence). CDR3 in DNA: TGTGCCTGGCAACAGGGTTTAGGTGAAAAACTGTTTTTT. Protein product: CAWQQGLGEKLFF.

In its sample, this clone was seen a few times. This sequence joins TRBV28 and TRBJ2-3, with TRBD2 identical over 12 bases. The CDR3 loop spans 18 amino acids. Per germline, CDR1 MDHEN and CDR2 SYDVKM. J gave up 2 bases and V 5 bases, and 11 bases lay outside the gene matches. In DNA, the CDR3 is TGTGCCAGCAGTCACCGGAAGACTAGCGGGAGTTTCACAGATACGCAGTATTTT. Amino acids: CASSHRKTSGSFTDTQYF. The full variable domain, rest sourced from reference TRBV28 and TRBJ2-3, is DVKVTQSSRYLVKRTGEKVFLECVQDMDHENMFWYRQDPGLGLRLIYFSYDVKMKEKGDIPEGYSVSREKKERFSLILESASTNQTSMYLCASSHRKTSGSFTDTQYFGPGTRLTVL.

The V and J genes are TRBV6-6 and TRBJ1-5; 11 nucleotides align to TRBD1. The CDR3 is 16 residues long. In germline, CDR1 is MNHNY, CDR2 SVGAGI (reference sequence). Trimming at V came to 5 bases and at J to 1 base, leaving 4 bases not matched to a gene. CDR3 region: CASSTRTGGSNQPQHF. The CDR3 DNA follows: TGTGCCAGCAGTACCAGGACAGGGGGCAGCAATCAGCCCCAGCATTTT.

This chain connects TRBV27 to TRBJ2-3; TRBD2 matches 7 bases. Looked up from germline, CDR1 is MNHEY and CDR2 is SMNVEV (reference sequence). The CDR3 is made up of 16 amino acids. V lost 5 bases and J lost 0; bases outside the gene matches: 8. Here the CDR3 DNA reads TGTGCCAGCAGTCTACGACTAGCTTCTAGCACAGATACGCAGTATTTT. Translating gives CASSLRLASSTDTQYF.

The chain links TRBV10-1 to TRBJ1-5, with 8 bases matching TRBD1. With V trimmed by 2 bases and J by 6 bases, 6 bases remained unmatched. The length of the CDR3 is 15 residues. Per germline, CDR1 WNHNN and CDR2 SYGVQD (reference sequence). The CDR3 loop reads CASSEGGQDRQPQHF. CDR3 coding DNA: TGCGCCAGCAGTGAGGGGGGACAGGATCGTCAGCCCCAGCATTTT.

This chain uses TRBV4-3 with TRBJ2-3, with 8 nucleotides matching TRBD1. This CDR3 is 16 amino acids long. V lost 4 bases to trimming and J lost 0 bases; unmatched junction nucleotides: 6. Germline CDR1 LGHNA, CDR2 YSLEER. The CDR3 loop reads CASSRRQGPSTDTQYF. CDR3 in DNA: TGCGCCAGCAGCCGAAGACAGGGGCCTAGCACAGATACGCAGTATTTT.

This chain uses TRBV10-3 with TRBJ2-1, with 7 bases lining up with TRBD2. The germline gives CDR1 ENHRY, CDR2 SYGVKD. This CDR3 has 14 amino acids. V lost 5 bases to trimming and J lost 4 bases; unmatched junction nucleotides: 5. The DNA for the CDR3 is TGTGCCATCAGTCGGCTAGCGGATTACAATGAGCAGTTCTTC. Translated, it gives CAISRLADYNEQFF.

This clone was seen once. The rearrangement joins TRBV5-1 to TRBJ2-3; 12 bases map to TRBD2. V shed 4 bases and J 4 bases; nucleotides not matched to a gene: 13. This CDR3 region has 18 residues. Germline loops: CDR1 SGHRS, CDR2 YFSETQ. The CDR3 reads CASSTGLSSSGRADTQYF. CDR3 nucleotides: TGCGCCAGCAGCACCGGACTGTCTTCTAGCGGGAGGGCAGATACGCAGTATTTT.

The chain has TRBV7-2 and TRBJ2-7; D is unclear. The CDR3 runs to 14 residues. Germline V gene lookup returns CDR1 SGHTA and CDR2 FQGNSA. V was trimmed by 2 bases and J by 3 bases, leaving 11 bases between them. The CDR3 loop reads CASSLLHADYEQYF. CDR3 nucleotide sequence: TGTGCCAGCAGCTTACTTCACGCGGACTACGAGCAGTACTTC.

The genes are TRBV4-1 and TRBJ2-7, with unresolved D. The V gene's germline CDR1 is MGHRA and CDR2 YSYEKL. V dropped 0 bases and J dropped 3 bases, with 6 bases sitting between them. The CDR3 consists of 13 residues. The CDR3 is CASSQDSRYEQYF. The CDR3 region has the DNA TGCGCCAGCAGCCAAGATTCCCGCTACGAGCAGTACTTC.

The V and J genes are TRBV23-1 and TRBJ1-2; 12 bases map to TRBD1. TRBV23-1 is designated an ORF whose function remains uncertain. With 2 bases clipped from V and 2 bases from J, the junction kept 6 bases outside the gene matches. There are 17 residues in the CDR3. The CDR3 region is CASSQTIGTGGNYGYTF. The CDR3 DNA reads TGCGCCAGCAGTCAAACGATTGGGACAGGGGGCAACTATGGCTACACCTTC.

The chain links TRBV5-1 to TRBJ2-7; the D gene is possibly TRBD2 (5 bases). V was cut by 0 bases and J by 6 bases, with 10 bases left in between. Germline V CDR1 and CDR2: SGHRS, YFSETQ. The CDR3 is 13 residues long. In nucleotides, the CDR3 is TGCGCCAGCAGCTTGGGGCAGAGGGTCGAGCAGTACTTC. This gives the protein CASSLGQRVEQYF.

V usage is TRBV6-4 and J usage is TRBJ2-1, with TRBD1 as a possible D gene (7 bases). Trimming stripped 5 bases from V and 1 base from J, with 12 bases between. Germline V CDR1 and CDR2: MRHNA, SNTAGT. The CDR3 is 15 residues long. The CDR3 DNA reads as TGTGCCAGCAGTCCCGCGGGACAGTCCTACAATGAGCAGTTCTTC. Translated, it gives CASSPAGQSYNEQFF.

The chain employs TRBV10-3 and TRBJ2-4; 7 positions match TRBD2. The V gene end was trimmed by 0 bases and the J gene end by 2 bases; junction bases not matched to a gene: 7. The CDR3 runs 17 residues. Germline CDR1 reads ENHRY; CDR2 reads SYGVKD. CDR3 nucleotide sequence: TGTGCCATCAGTGAGTCGCCTAGCGGTGATACCAAAAACATTCAGTACTTC. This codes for CAISESPSGDTKNIQYF.

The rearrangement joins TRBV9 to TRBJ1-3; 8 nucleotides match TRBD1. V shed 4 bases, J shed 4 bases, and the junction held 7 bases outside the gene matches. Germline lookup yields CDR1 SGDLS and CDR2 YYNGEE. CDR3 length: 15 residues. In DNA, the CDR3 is TGTGCCAGCAGCCCGCGGACAGGGAGAGGAAACACCATATATTTT. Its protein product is CASSPRTGRGNTIYF.

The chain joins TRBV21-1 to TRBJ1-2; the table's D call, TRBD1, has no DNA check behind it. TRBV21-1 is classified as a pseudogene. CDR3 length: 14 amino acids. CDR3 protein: CASSRTGAFYGYTF. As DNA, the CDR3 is TGTGCCAGCAGCCGGACAGGGGCTTTCTATGGCTACACCTTC.

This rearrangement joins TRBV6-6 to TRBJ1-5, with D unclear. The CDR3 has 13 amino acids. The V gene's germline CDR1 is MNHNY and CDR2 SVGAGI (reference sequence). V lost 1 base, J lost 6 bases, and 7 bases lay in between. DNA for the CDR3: TGTGCCAGCAGTTACTACAGTGGTCAGCCCCAGCATTTT. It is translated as CASSYYSGQPQHF.

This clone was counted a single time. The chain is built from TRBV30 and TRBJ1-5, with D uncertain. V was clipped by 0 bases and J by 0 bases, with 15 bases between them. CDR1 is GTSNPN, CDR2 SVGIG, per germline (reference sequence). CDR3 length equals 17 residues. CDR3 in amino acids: CAWSVGGSGYSNQPQHF. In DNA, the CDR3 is TGTGCCTGGAGTGTGGGAGGGTCGGGCTATAGCAATCAGCCCCAGCATTTT.

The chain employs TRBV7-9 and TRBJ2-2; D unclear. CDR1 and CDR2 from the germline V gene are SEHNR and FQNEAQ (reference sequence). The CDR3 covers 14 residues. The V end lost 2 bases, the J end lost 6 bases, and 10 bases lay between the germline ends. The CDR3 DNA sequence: TGTGCCAGCAGCTTATTGAGAGCTTCCGGGGAGCTGTTTTTT. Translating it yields CASSLLRASGELFF.

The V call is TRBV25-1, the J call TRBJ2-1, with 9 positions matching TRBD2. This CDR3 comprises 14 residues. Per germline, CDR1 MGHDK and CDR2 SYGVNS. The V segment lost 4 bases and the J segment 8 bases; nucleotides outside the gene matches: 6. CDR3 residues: CASSVAGEGDEQFF. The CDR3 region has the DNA TGTGCCAGCAGTGTAGCGGGAGAAGGGGATGAGCAGTTCTTC. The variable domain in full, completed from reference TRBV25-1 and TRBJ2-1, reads EADIYQTPRYLVIGTGKKITLECSQTMGHDKMYWYQQDPGMELHLIHYSYGVNSTEKGDLSSESTVSRIRTEHFPLTLESARPSHTSQYLCASSVAGEGDEQFFGPGTRLTVL.

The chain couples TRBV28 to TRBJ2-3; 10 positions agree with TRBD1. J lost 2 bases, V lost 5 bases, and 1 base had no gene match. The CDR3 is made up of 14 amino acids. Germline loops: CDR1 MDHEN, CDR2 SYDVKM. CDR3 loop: CASSGQGDTDTQYF. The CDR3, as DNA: TGTGCCAGCAGTGGACAGGGGGACACAGATACGCAGTATTTT.

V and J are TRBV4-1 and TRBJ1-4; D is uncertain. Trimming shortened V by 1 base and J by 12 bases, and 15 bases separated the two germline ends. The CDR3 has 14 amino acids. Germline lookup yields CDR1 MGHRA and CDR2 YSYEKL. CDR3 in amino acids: CASSQAMSKTELFF. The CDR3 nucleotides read TGCGCCAGCAGCCAAGCAATGTCTAAGACTGAACTGTTTTTT.

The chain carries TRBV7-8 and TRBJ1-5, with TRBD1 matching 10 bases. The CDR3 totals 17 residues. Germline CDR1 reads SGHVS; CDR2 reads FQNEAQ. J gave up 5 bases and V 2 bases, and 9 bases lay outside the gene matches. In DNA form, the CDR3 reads TGTGCCAGCAGCTTACGGATCGGGACAGGGGTATATCAGCCCCAGCATTTT. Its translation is CASSLRIGTGVYQPQHF. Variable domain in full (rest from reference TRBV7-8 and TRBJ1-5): GAGVSQSPRYKVAKRGQDVALRCDPISGHVSLFWYQQALGQGPEFLTYFQNEAQLDKSGLPSDRFFAERPEGSVSTLKIQRTQQEDSAVYLCASSLRIGTGVYQPQHFGDGTRLSIL.

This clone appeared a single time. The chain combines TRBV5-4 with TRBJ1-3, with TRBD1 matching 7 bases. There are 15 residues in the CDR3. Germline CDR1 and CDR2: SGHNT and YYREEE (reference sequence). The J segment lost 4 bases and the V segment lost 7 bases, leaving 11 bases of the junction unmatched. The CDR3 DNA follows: TGTGCCAGCTACCAGACCCCGGACAGGGGAAACACCATATATTTT. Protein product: CASYQTPDRGNTIYF.